Each of the 2 T cell receptor beta chains below was sequenced from the same sample in a study of blood T cells in healthy people across ages. Sample-barcoded 5' priming and a J-beta primer mix drove a second PCR of 7 to 11 cycles. One entry per CDR3 protein results from TCRdb running MiXCR on the 5' RACE reads. This table has a few hundred thousand distinct CDR3 sequences, about 49% appearing once. The sequencing sample was made of blood. Receptors were obtained from a man in his sixties in good health.

The chain combines TRBV5-6 with TRBJ1-1; 8 nucleotides match TRBD1. Trimming at V came to 4 bases and at J to 4 bases, leaving 18 bases not matched to a gene. The CDR3 sequence is 18 residues long. Germline CDR1 is SGHDT and CDR2 is YYEEEE. CDR3 loop: CASSLFGDQDRERTEAFF. CDR3 DNA sequence: TGTGCCAGCAGCCTTTTCGGGGATCAGGACAGGGAACGCACTGAAGCTTTCTTT.

This clonotype occurred many times. The chain is built from TRBV20-1 and TRBJ2-7; 8 bases match TRBD1. This CDR3 is 13 amino acids long. CDR1 DFQATT and CDR2 SNEGSKA come from the germline V gene (reference sequence). V lost 6 bases and J lost 2; bases outside the gene matches: 6. Written as DNA, the CDR3 is TGCAGTGCGAGGGGGGACAGGCCCTACGAGCAGTACTTC. It specifies CSARGDRPYEQYF.